The 18 T cell receptor beta chains presented below share a single source sample, sequenced in a study of early T cells in non-severe SARS-CoV-2 infection. TCRdb redid the calling of the 5' RACE reads with MiXCR, one entry per CDR3 protein. The data show fewer than 120,000 distinct CDR3 sequences, with around 12% seen just once and 3.8% held by the top ten. The sample consisted of whole blood, taken at baseline. Receptors were obtained from an adult who was a healthcare worker with PCR-confirmed SARS-CoV-2 infection or an uninfected control (not recorded which).

In its sample, this clonotype was seen many times. This chain uses TRBV9 with TRBJ2-1; D is undetermined. The germline V gene encodes CDR1 SGDLS and CDR2 YYNGEE. The CDR3 has 14 residues. Trimming took off 0 bases at V and 7 bases at J, with 11 bases between the two ends. The CDR3: CASSVAPGSNEQFF. DNA for the CDR3: TGTGCCAGCAGCGTAGCTCCAGGTTCAAATGAGCAGTTCTTC.

This clonotype has at least ten counts. The chain combines TRBV19 with TRBJ1-2, with D possibly matching TRBD1 (5 bases). Germline V CDR1 and CDR2: LNHDA, SQIVND (reference sequence). V dropped 5 bases and J dropped 5 bases, with 9 bases sitting between them. This CDR3 is built from 12 residues. CDR3 region: CASSSTGYGYTF. Written as DNA, the CDR3 is TGTGCCAGTAGTTCAACAGGTTATGGCTACACCTTC.

The genes are TRBV28 and TRBJ1-2; 9 bases map to TRBD1. V lost 6 bases to trimming and J lost 10 bases; unmatched junction nucleotides: 12. The CDR3 is 14 residues long. Germline CDR1 is MDHEN and CDR2 is SYDVKM. This CDR3 is CASRETGTGTPYTF. The CDR3 nucleotides are TGTGCCAGCAGGGAAACCGGGACAGGGACTCCCTACACCTTC.

The chain has TRBV19 and TRBJ2-1, with 7 bases that match TRBD1. V dropped 3 bases and J dropped 9; count of bases not matched to a gene: 5. This CDR3 region has 13 residues. Germline-derived CDR1 and CDR2 are LNHDA and SQIVND (reference sequence). Here the CDR3 reads CASSMAGGGEQFF. In nucleotides, the CDR3 is TGTGCCAGTAGTATGGCAGGGGGTGGTGAGCAGTTCTTC.

This clonotype was observed a handful of times. The V call is TRBV29-1, the J call TRBJ2-1; 7 bases match TRBD2. The CDR3 has 13 amino acids. The V gene end was trimmed by 6 bases and the J gene end by 5 bases; junction bases not matched to a gene: 7. Per the germline V gene, CDR1 is SQVTM and CDR2 is ANQGSEA. CDR3 region: CSVVPGGNNEQFF. The CDR3 bases are TGCAGCGTCGTCCCGGGAGGAAACAATGAGCAGTTCTTC.

This clonotype has just a few counts. The genes are TRBV18 and TRBJ2-1; unclear D gene. Trimming shortened V by 0 bases and J by 10 bases, and 16 bases separated the two germline ends. Germline CDR1 and CDR2: KGHSH and LQKENI. The CDR3 spans 15 residues. The CDR3, as DNA: TGTGCCAGCTCACCACCCCTAGACCGTTTTAAGGAGCAGTTCTTC. Translated, it gives CASSPPLDRFKEQFF.

For the CDR3, the DNA is TGTGCCAGCAGCTACACAGGGGTCAGCACAGATACGCAGTATTTT. It translates to CASSYTGVSTDTQYF. The rearrangement links TRBV5-5 to TRBJ2-3; 7 bases agree with TRBD1. Germline CDR1 is SGHKS and CDR2 is YYEKEE (reference sequence). V dropped 3 bases and J dropped 0; count of bases not matched to a gene: 4. The CDR3 totals 15 residues.

J is TRBJ1-2 and V is TRBV12-3 or TRBV12-4; TRBD1 might be the D (6 bases). CDR3 length: 14 residues. The germline V and J ends were trimmed by 5 bases and 4 bases, with 14 bases remaining between them. CDR3 protein: CASSPRTDSYGYTF. The CDR3 coding sequence is TGTGCCAGCAGTCCCCGGACAGATTCCTATGGCTACACCTTC.

The chain has TRBV9 and TRBJ2-1; D remains ambiguous. Germline CDR1 reads SGDLS; CDR2 reads YYNGEE. The CDR3 covers 15 residues. V lost 0 bases and J 3 bases, leaving 10 bases between the germline ends. DNA for the CDR3: TGTGCCAGCAGCGTAGGTGGTGCTAACTACAATGAGCAGTTCTTC. Its translation is CASSVGGANYNEQFF. The variable domain in full, with the rest retrieved from reference TRBV9 and TRBJ2-1, is DSGVTQTPKHLITATGQRVTLRCSPRSGDLSVYWYQQSLDQGLQFLIQYYNGEERAKGNILERFSAQQFPDLHSELNLSSLELGDSALYFCASSVGGANYNEQFFGPGTRLTVL.

A few counts support this clonotype. The chain carries TRBV20-1 and TRBJ2-1; the match to TRBD2 covers 11 bases. Losses at the gene ends were 6 bases for V and 4 bases for J; bases not matched to a gene: 11. Germline V gene data show CDR1 as DFQATT and CDR2 as SNEGSKA (reference sequence). CDR3 length equals 16 residues. CDR3 sequence (DNA): TGCAGTGCAACTAGCGGGAGCTCACCCAGTTACAATGAGCAGTTCTTC. It is translated as CSATSGSSPSYNEQFF.

V gene TRBV5-1 combines with J gene TRBJ2-1; D is tentatively TRBD1 or TRBD2 (5 bases each). The CDR3 is made up of 16 amino acids. CDR1 and CDR2 (germline): SGHRS, YFSETQ. Trimming stripped 5 bases from V and 8 bases from J, with 23 bases between. CDR3 sequence: CASRLVSGTARDEQFF. In DNA form, the CDR3 reads TGCGCCAGCAGGCTGGTTAGTGGGACCGCGCGGGATGAGCAGTTCTTC.

The chain uses TRBV5-1 and TRBJ2-3, with 7 bases that match TRBD1. The CDR3 sequence is 15 residues long. Trimming removed 5 bases from V and 3 bases from J; junction bases left unmatched: 9. CDR1 is SGHRS, CDR2 YFSETQ, per germline. The CDR3 sequence is CASRPSGGETDTQYF. Here the CDR3 DNA reads TGCGCCAGCAGACCATCAGGGGGTGAAACAGATACGCAGTATTTT.

This clonotype appeared a few times. V gene TRBV20-1 combines with J gene TRBJ2-3; either TRBD1 or TRBD2 may fit D (5 bases each). V lost 5 bases and J 4 bases, leaving 19 bases between the germline ends. This CDR3 is 15 amino acids long. Germline V gene data show CDR1 as DFQATT and CDR2 as SNEGSKA (reference sequence). The CDR3 DNA follows: TGCAGTGCTCCCCTCGGGACCCCCAGCGCAGATACGCAGTATTTT. Translation: CSAPLGTPSADTQYF.

The table lists this clonotype with a few counts. As DNA, the CDR3 is TGTGCCTGCTTCTGCACCGAGGGGGCATCGAACACTGAAGCTTTCTTT. Protein: CACFCTEGASNTEAFF. The rearrangement joins TRBV30 to TRBJ1-1; 7 bases match TRBD1. CDR3 length: 16 amino acids. Trimming took 6 bases from V and 1 from J; bases not matched to a gene: 14. CDR1 is GTSNPN, CDR2 SVGIG, per germline (reference sequence).

The table lists this clonotype with many counts. V usage is TRBV28 and J usage is TRBJ1-5; the match to TRBD1 covers 12 bases. Per the germline V gene, CDR1 is MDHEN and CDR2 is SYDVKM. CDR3 size: 16 residues. The J segment lost 6 bases and the V segment lost 5 bases, leaving 8 bases of the junction unmatched. CDR3 bases: TGTGCCAGCAGTGATGCAGGGACAGGGGGCTTTCAGCCCCAGCATTTT. Translated: CASSDAGTGGFQPQHF. Drawing the rest from reference TRBV28 and TRBJ1-5, the complete variable domain is DVKVTQSSRYLVKRTGEKVFLECVQDMDHENMFWYRQDPGLGLRLIYFSYDVKMKEKGDIPEGYSVSREKKERFSLILESASTNQTSMYLCASSDAGTGGFQPQHFGDGTRLSIL.

This clonotype was picked up a small number of times. CDR3 sequence (DNA): TGTGCCAGCAGCAAAGGCCTAGTGAGCGGGAGGGCCGTTTTTATCGGCACAGATACGCAGTATTTT. This gives the protein CASSKGLVSGRAVFIGTDTQYF. The chain recombines TRBV21-1 with TRBJ2-3; the table assigns TRBD2, which was not confirmed against the DNA. TRBV21-1 is marked as a pseudogene. CDR3 length: 22 residues.

This clonotype has a count of ten or more. The V and J genes are TRBV27 and TRBJ1-6, with D perhaps matching TRBD1 (5 bases). V lost 3 bases and J lost 7, with 16 bases in between. The CDR3 covers 16 residues. Germline V gives CDR1 MNHEY, CDR2 SMNVEV (reference sequence). In DNA, the CDR3 is TGTGCCAGCAGTTTTCTTGGGGCCGGTGCGAATTCACCCCTCCACTTT. Its translation: CASSFLGAGANSPLHF.

This clonotype came up many times. The genes are TRBV2 and TRBJ1-5, with no clear D. The germline V and J ends were trimmed by 0 bases and 2 bases, with 17 bases remaining between them. The CDR3 extends over 18 amino acids. Germline-derived CDR1 and CDR2 are SNHLY and FYNNEI. The CDR3 region is CASSEALRLLSGNQPQHF. DNA of the CDR3: TGTGCCAGCAGTGAAGCGCTTCGCCTGTTATCGGGCAATCAGCCCCAGCATTTT.